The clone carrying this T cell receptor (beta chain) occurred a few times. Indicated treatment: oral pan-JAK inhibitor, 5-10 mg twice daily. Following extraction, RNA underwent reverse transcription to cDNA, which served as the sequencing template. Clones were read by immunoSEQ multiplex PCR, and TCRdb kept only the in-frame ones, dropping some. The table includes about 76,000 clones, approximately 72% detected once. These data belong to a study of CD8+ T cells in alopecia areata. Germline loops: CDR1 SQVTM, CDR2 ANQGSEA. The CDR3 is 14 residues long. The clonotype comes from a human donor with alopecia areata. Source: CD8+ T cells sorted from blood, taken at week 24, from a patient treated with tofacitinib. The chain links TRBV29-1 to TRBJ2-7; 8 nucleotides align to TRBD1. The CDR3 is CSALDRANSYEQYF. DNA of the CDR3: TGCAGTGCTCTGGACAGGGCTAACTCCTACGAGCAGTACTTC.